This T cell receptor beta chain was profiled in a study of blood T cell repertoires in COVID-19. Source study methods: Reference gene primers were amplified, and this amplification served to estimate nucleated cell counts. Some clones are missing from TCRdb's copy, which holds only in-frame ones; the method was immunoSEQ multiplex PCR. V and J calls and clone size come straight from that table; D and trimming were deduced from the DNA. The sample carries some 190,000 clones, around 82% recorded once. Residents of under 25 US areas, aged about 18 to 95 years, made up the participants. Germline-derived CDR1 and CDR2 are MDHEN and SYDVKM. With V trimmed by 6 bases and J by 4 bases, 6 bases remained unmatched. The CDR3 extends over 14 amino acids.

Sequencing input: PBMCs or T cells enriched from blood (not recorded which). The chain employs TRBV28 and TRBJ1-2, with 9 bases aligning to TRBD1. The sequence was collected from a man aged 30-40 years with acute COVID-19. The CDR3 loop is CASSRTGAGYGYTF. CDR3 DNA sequence: TGTGCCAGCAGCCGGACAGGGGCGGGCTATGGCTACACCTTC.